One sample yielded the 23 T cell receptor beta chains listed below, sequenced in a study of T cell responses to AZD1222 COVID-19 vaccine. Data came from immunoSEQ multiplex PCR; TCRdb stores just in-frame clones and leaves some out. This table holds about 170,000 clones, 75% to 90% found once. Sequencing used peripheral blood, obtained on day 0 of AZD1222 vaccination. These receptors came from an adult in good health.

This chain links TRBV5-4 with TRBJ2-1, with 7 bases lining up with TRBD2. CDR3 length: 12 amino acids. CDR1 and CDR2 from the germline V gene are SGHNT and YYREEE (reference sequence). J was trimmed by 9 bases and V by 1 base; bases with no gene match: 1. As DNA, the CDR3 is TGTGCCAGCAGCTTGTGGGAGGGTGAGCAGTTCTTC. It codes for CASSLWEGEQFF.

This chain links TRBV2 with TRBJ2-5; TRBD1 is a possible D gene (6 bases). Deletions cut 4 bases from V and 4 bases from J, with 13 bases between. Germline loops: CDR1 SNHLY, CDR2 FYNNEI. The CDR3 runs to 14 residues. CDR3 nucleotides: TGTGCCAGCAGTGGGGGCTGGGGGCGAGAGACCCAGTACTTC. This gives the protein CASSGGWGRETQYF.

CDR3 in amino acids: CASSGRGQYGYTF. DNA for the CDR3: TGTGCCAGCAGCGGACGGGGACAATATGGCTACACCTTC. The chain employs TRBV9 and TRBJ1-2; TRBD1 is a possible D gene (6 bases). V was pared by 3 bases and J by 5 bases, with 11 bases between. The germline gives CDR1 SGDLS, CDR2 YYNGEE. CDR3 length equals 13 residues. The full variable domain, its missing parts supplied by reference TRBV9 and TRBJ1-2, is DSGVTQTPKHLITATGQRVTLRCSPRSGDLSVYWYQQSLDQGLQFLIQYYNGEERAKGNILERFSAQQFPDLHSELNLSSLELGDSALYFCASSGRGQYGYTFGSGTRLTVV.

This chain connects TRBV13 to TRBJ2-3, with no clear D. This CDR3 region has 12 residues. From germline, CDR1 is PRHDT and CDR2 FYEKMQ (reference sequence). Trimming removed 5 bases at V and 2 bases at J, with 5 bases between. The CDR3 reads CASSPTTDTQYF. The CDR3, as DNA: TGTGCCAGCAGCCCTACCACAGATACGCAGTATTTT.

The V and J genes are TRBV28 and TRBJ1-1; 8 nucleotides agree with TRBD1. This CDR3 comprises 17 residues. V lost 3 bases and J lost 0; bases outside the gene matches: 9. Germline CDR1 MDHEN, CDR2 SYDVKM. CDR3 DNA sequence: TGTGCCAGCAGTTTTAATCCGGGACAGGTCATGAACACTGAAGCTTTCTTT. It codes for CASSFNPGQVMNTEAFF.

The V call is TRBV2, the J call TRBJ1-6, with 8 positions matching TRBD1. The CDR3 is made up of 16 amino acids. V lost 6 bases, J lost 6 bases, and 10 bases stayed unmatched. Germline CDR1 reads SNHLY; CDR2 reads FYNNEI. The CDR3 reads CASSHTPGQVNSPLHF. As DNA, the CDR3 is TGTGCCAGCAGCCACACCCCGGGACAGGTTAATTCACCCCTCCACTTT.

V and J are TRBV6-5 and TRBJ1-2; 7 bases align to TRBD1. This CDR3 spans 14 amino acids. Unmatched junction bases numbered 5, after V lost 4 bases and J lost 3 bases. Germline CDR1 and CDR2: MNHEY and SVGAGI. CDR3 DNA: TGTGCCAGCAGTTCCAGGGGGGGAGACTATGGCTACACCTTC. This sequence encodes CASSSRGGDYGYTF.

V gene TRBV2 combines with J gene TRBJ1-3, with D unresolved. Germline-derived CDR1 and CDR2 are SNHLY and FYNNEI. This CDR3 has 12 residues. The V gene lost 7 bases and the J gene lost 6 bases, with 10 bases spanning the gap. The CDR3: CASTALANTIYF. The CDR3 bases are TGTGCCAGCACAGCGCTGGCAAACACCATATATTTT.

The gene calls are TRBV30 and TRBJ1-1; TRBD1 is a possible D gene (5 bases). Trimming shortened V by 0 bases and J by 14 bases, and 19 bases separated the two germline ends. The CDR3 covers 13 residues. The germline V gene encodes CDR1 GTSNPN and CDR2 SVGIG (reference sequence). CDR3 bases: TGTGCCTGGAGTGTACGGGGACCAACCGGGGAATTCTTT. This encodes CAWSVRGPTGEFF.

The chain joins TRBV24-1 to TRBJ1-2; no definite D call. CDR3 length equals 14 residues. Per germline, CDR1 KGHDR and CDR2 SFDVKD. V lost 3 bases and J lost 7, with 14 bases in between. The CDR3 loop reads CATSDPRDPGGYTF. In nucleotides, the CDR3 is TGTGCCACCAGTGATCCAAGAGACCCGGGTGGCTACACCTTC.

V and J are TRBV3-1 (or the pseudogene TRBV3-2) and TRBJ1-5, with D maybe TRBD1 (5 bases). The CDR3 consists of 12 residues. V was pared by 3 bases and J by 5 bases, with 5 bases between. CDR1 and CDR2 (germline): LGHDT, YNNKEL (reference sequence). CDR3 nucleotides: TGTGCCAGCAGCCACAGGGATCAGCCCCAGCATTTT. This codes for CASSHRDQPQHF.

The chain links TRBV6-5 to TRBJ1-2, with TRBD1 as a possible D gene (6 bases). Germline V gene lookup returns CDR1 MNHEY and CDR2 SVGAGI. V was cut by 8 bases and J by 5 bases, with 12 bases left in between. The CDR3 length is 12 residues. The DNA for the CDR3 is TGTGCCAGCGGAACGGACAGATATGGCTACACCTTC. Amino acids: CASGTDRYGYTF.

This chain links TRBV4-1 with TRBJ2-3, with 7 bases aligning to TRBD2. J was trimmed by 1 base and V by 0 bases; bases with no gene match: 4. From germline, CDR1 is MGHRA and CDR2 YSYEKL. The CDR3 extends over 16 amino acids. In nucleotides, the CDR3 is TGCGCCAGCAGCCAAGATCCAAGCGGGGGCACAGATACGCAGTATTTT. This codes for CASSQDPSGGTDTQYF.

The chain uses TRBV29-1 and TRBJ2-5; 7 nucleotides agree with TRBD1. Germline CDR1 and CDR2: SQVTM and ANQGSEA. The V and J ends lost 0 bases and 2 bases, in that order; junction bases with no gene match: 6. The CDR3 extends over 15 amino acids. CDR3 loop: CSVEDPGTVQETQYF. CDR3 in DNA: TGCAGCGTTGAAGACCCCGGGACAGTACAAGAGACCCAGTACTTC.

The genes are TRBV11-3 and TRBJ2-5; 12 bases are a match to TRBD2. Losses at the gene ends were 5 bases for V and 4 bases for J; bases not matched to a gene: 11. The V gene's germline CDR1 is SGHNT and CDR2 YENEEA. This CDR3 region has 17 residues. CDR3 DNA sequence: TGTGCCAGCAGCCCCCGGACTAGCGGGGTTGAGGGAGAGACCCAGTACTTC. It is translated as CASSPRTSGVEGETQYF. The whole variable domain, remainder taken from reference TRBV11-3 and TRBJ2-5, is EAGVVQSPRYKIIEKKQPVAFWCNPISGHNTLYWYLQNLGQGPELLIRYENEEAVDDSQLPKDRFSAERLKGVDSTLKIQPAELGDSAVYLCASSPRTSGVEGETQYFGPGTRLLVL.

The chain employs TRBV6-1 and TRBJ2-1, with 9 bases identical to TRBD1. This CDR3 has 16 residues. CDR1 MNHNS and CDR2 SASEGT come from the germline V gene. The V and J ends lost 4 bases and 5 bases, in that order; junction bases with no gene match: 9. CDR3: CASSGGDRVVNNEQFF. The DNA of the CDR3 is TGTGCCAGCAGTGGGGGGGACAGGGTGGTAAACAATGAGCAGTTCTTC.

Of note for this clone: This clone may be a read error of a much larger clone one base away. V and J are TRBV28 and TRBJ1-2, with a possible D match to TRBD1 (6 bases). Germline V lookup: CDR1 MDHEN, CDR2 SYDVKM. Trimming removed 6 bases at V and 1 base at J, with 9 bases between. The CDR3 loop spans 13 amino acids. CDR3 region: CASSLDSNYGYTF. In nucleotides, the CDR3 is TGTGCCAGCAGCCTGGACAGTAACTATGGCTACACCTTC.

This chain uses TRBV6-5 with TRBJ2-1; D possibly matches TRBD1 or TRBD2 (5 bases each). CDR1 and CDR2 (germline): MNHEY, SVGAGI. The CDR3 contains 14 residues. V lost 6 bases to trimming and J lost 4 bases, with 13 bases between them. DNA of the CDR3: TGTGCCAGCAGACCTAGGGACCAGTACAATGAGCAGTTCTTC. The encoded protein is CASRPRDQYNEQFF.

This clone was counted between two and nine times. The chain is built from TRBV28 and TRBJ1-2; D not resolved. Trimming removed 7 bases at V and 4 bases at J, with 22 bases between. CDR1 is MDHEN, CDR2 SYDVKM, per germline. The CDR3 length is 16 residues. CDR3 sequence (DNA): TGTGCCAGCACCCGTGGACGGGGTTTTGGAATCTATGGCTACACCTTC. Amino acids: CASTRGRGFGIYGYTF.

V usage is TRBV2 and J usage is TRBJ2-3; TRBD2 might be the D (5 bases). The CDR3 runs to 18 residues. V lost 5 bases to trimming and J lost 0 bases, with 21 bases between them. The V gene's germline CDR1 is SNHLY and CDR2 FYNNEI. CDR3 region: CASSLVVRRGSSTDTQYF. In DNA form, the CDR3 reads TGTGCCAGCAGTCTAGTAGTTCGTCGGGGTTCTAGCACAGATACGCAGTATTTT.

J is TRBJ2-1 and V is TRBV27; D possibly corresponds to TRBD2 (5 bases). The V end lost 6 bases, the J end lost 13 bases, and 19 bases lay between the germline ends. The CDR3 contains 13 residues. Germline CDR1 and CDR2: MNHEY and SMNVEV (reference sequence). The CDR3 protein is CASRPRPGSYQFF. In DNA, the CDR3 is TGTGCCAGCAGACCCCGGCCTGGGAGCTACCAGTTCTTC.

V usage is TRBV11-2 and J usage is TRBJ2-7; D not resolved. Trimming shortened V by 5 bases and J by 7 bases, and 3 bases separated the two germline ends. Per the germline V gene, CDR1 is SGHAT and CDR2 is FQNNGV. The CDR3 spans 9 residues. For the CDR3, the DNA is TGTGCCAGCAGCCAGGAGCAGTACGTC. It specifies CASSQEQYV.

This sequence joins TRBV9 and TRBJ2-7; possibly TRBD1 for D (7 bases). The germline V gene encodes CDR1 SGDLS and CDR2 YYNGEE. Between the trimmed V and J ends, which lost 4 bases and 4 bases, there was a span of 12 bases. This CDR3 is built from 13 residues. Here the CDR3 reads CASSPGGQYEQYF. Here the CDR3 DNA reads TGTGCCAGCAGCCCCGGGGGACAGTACGAGCAGTACTTC.